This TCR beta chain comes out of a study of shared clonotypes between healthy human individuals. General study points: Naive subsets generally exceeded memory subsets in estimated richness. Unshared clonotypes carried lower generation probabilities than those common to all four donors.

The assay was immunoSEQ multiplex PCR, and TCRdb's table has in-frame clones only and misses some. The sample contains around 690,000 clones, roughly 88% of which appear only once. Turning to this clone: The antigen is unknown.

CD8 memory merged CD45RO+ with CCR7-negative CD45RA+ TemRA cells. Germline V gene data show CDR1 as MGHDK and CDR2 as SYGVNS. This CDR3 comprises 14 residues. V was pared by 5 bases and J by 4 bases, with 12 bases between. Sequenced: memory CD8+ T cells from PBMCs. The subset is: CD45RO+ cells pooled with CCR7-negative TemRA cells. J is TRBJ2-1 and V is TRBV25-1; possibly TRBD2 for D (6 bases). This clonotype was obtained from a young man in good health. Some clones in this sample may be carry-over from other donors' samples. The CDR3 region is CASSTLGGYNEQFF. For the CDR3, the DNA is TGTGCCAGCAGTACCCTCGGAGGGTACAATGAGCAGTTCTTC.